The entry that follows covers one T cell receptor beta chain sequence. The run depth of the assay was deep. As handled by the study authors: Owing to the provision of junction-only sequences devoid of quality scores by immunoSEQ, filtering differed. Data came from immunoSEQ multiplex PCR; TCRdb stores just in-frame clones and leaves some out. The V and J calls and clone size are taken from that table; D and trimming were inferred from the DNA. The data show just over 2,000,000 clones, approximately 95% seen once. Positive CCR7 selection of CD45RO-negative cells yielded the naive CD8 cells, and terminally differentiated effector memory CD45RA+ cells were excluded. This record comes from a study of shared clonotypes between healthy human individuals. Study as a whole: Contributing individuals were two females and three males aged 18 to 49.

CDR1 and CDR2 from the germline V gene are LGHNA and YSLEER. The CDR3 spans 15 residues. V was cut by 1 base and J by 4 bases, with 14 bases left in between. This TCR derives from a man between 18 and 35 years old in good health. The V call is TRBV4-3, the J call TRBJ2-7; D perhaps matches TRBD1 (5 bases). The material sequenced was naive CD8+ T cells sorted from blood. The CDR3 DNA reads TGCGCCAGCAGCCAAGGGGGCGCAGGGTGGTACGAGCAGTACTTC. It codes for CASSQGGAGWYEQYF.